Listed here are 4 T cell receptor beta chains from one sample, sequenced in a study of blood T cell repertoires in COVID-19 (dated by TCRdb to about 2020). Libraries were constructed by the immunoSEQ multiplex PCR assay. As stored in TCRdb, this immuneACCESS dataset retains in-frame rearrangements with V and J assigned. A fraction of the clones does not appear; measured against another copy, unresolved V genes explain less than half of the discrepancy, and the remainder lacks a known reason. Counted in this sample were about 150,000 clones; around 85% of them appeared once. The ten largest clones represent roughly 0.62% of the sample. The sequenced material came from peripheral blood. All receptors come from a man aged 55 to 70 with COVID-19, enrolled during active disease.

The chain recombines TRBV13 with TRBJ1-1, with no clear D. In germline, CDR1 is PRHDT, CDR2 FYEKMQ (reference sequence). The CDR3 runs 16 residues. V shed 5 bases and J shed 0 bases, with 16 bases lying between them. CDR3 coding DNA: TGTGCCAGCAGCCCCCGACGGGCGGGCATGAACACTGAAGCTTTCTTT. It is translated as CASSPRRAGMNTEAFF. The whole variable domain, filled in from reference TRBV13 and TRBJ1-1, reads AAGVIQSPRHLIKEKRETATLKCYPIPRHDTVYWYQQGPGQDPQFLISFYEKMQSDKGSIPDRFSAQQFSDYHSELNMSSLELGDSALYFCASSPRRAGMNTEAFFGQGTRLTVV.

This clone was observed once. This sequence joins TRBV6-1 and TRBJ1-2, with 8 bases matching TRBD1. There are 14 residues in the CDR3. J lost 4 bases, V lost 5 bases, and 6 bases had no gene match. CDR1 is MNHNS and CDR2 is SASEGT in the germline V gene. CDR3 loop: CASSSQGATYGYTF. The DNA for the CDR3 is TGTGCCAGCAGTTCTCAGGGGGCGACCTATGGCTACACCTTC.

This clone has just a few counts. J is TRBJ1-1 and V is TRBV6-5, with a tentative D call TRBD1 (6 bases). Per germline, CDR1 MNHEY and CDR2 SVGAGI. The ends were cut back, 2 bases at V and 6 bases at J, with 13 bases in the middle. This CDR3 region has 14 residues. The CDR3 bases are TGTGCCAGCAGTTACCAAATTAGGACAGCTGAAGCTTTCTTT. Translating it yields CASSYQIRTAEAFF.

The V and J genes are TRBV5-6 and TRBJ2-2; 7 positions agree with TRBD1. CDR1 SGHDT and CDR2 YYEEEE come from the germline V gene. The CDR3 sequence is 15 residues long. V dropped 4 bases and J dropped 6; count of bases not matched to a gene: 9. The CDR3 sequence is CASSVGDSTAGELFF. DNA of the CDR3: TGTGCCAGCAGCGTAGGGGACAGCACGGCCGGGGAGCTGTTTTTT.